This is a list of T cell receptor beta chains from one sample in a study of CD8+ T cells in alopecia areata. Repertoires were generated with immunoSEQ multiplex PCR, while TCRdb's copy carries only in-frame clones and drops some. In the table there are roughly 250,000 clones, roughly 69% of which are singletons. Here the sequenced sample was CD4+ T cells sorted from blood, taken at week 0. The receptors were gathered from a human donor with alopecia areata. Each CDR3 is given with its conserved first and last residue. D genes are given only for firm matches. Clone size is shown for a subset of rows, as once, few, many or a class of expanded clone.

v_call	clone_size	d_call	j_call	cdr3_aa	cdr3_nt
TRBV30	-	-	TRBJ2-3	CAWSVRSADTQYF	TGTGCCTGGAGTGTAAGGTCCGCAGATACGCAGTATTTT
TRBV6-6	-	TRBD2	TRBJ2-3	CASMDWGGADTQYF	TGTGCCAGCATGGATTGGGGGGGTGCAGATACGCAGTATTTT
TRBV7-6	-	TRBD2	TRBJ2-1	CASSSLPGGLAVNEQFF	TGTGCCAGCAGCTCCCTCCCCGGGGGACTAGCCGTTAATGAGCAGTTCTTC
TRBV6-6	-	TRBD1	TRBJ2-7	CASTIGGRYEQYF	TGTGCCAGCACTATAGGGGGCCGGTACGAGCAGTACTTC
TRBV29-1	few	TRBD1	TRBJ1-5	CSVGRQGWGRQPQHF	TGCAGCGTGGGTAGACAGGGCTGGGGAAGACAGCCCCAGCATTTT
TRBV9	-	TRBD1	TRBJ1-1	CASSVSGTGGTEAFF	TGTGCCAGCAGCGTCTCCGGGACAGGGGGCACTGAAGCTTTCTTT
TRBV13	-	TRBD2	TRBJ2-2	CASSLEPAGDTGELFF	TGTGCCAGCAGCTTAGAGCCAGCGGGAGACACCGGGGAGCTGTTTTTT
TRBV30	-	-	TRBJ1-1	CAWSSWGGPMNTEAFF	TGTGCCTGGAGTTCCTGGGGAGGACCCATGAACACTGAAGCTTTCTTT
TRBV25-1	once	-	TRBJ2-7	CASSVPQQDYEQYF	TGTGCCAGCAGTGTACCCCAACAAGACTACGAGCAGTACTTC
TRBV7-2	-	TRBD2	TRBJ2-1	CASSPTPAGAYNEQFF	TGTGCCAGCAGCCCCACCCCAGCGGGGGCCTACAATGAGCAGTTCTTC
TRBV9	-	-	TRBJ2-7	CASSVGPISYEQYF	TGTGCCAGCAGCGTAGGCCCTATCTCCTACGAGCAGTACTTC
TRBV30	few	-	TRBJ1-1	CAWSRNTEAFF	TGTGCCTGGAGTCGGAACACTGAAGCTTTCTTT
TRBV6-5	few	-	TRBJ2-1	CASWRQGGDEQFF	TGTGCCAGTTGGAGGCAGGGTGGAGATGAGCAGTTCTTC
TRBV10-3	-	-	TRBJ2-4	CASNPGPNDHIQYF	TGTGCCTCGAACCCGGGACCCAACGATCACATTCAGTACTTC
TRBV9	-	-	TRBJ2-2	CASSITGAFTGELFF	TGTGCCAGCAGCATAACCGGGGCGTTCACCGGGGAGCTGTTTTTT
TRBV30	-	-	TRBJ1-3	CAGDISGNTIYF	TGTGCCGGGGACATCTCTGGAAACACCATATATTTT
TRBV6-6	-	-	TRBJ2-5	CASSYPLRQETQYF	TGTGCCAGCAGTTATCCCCTGCGTCAAGAGACCCAGTACTTC
TRBV5-6	few	-	TRBJ1-4	CASSAIPSFEGEKLFF	TGTGCCAGCAGCGCGATCCCGAGCTTTGAGGGCGAAAAACTGTTTTTT
TRBV15	-	-	TRBJ2-1	CATSISNEQFF	TGTGCCACCAGTATATCCAATGAGCAGTTCTTC
TRBV5-4	-	TRBD1	TRBJ2-6	CASSPGTGAGANVLTF	TGTGCCAGCAGTCCCGGGACAGGGGCTGGGGCCAACGTCCTGACTTTC
TRBV30	few	-	TRBJ2-5	CAWSSGETQYF	TGTGCCTGGAGTAGTGGGGAGACCCAGTACTTC
TRBV29-1	-	TRBD1	TRBJ1-1	CSVAGQGNTEAFF	TGCAGCGTGGCGGGACAGGGGAACACTGAAGCTTTCTTT
TRBV7-9	-	-	TRBJ2-1	CASSFPEGEQFF	TGTGCCAGCAGCTTTCCTGAGGGTGAGCAGTTCTTC
TRBV9	-	-	TRBJ2-1	CASSFDGSSYNEQFF	TGTGCCAGCAGTTTTGACGGGAGCTCCTACAATGAGCAGTTCTTC
TRBV6-5	-	-	TRBJ1-6	CASSYAGGPSPLHF	TGTGCCAGCAGTTACGCGGGGGGGCCTTCACCCCTCCACTTT
TRBV5-1	-	-	TRBJ2-1	CASSLYSGEQFF	TGCGCCAGCAGCTTGTACAGCGGGGAGCAGTTCTTC
TRBV4-1	few	-	TRBJ2-7	CASSQGLGTGSYEQYF	TGCGCCAGCAGCCAAGGTCTAGGGACGGGCTCCTACGAGCAGTACTTC
TRBV23-1	-	-	TRBJ1-2	CASSRLTLTYGYTF	TGCGCCAGCAGCCGATTGACCCTCACCTATGGCTACACCTTC
TRBV15	-	-	TRBJ2-1	CATSRDGGLYNEQFF	TGTGCCACCAGCAGAGATGGGGGTCTCTACAATGAGCAGTTCTTC
TRBV6-5	-	-	TRBJ1-5	CASRRRDQPQHF	TGTGCCAGCAGGAGGAGGGATCAGCCCCAGCATTTT
TRBV5-1	-	TRBD1	TRBJ2-7	CASSLASTGDPRYEQYF	TGCGCCAGCAGCTTGGCCTCGACAGGGGACCCTAGATACGAGCAGTACTTC
TRBV6-5	-	-	TRBJ2-7	CASSYAGSYEQYF	TGTGCCAGCAGTTACGCGGGGTCCTACGAGCAGTACTTC
TRBV29-1	-	-	TRBJ2-7	CSVKPSAYEQYF	TGCAGCGTGAAGCCTAGCGCTTACGAGCAGTACTTC
TRBV27	-	-	TRBJ2-2	CASSSRIAGELFF	TGTGCCAGCAGTTCTCGGATTGCCGGGGAGCTGTTTTTT
TRBV7-9	-	-	TRBJ2-6	CASSPWDLPANVLTF	TGTGCCAGCAGCCCCTGGGACCTCCCGGCCAACGTCCTGACTTTC
TRBV11-2	few	TRBD2	TRBJ2-1	CASSSGISGGGGEQFF	TGTGCCAGCAGCTCCGGCATTAGCGGGGGGGGAGGTGAGCAGTTCTTC
TRBV30	-	-	TRBJ2-1	CAWSVGDPNEQFF	TGTGCCTGGAGTGTAGGGGACCCCAATGAGCAGTTCTTC
TRBV19	-	-	TRBJ1-1	CASSSAAMNTEAFF	TGTGCCAGTAGTTCGGCAGCCATGAACACTGAAGCTTTCTTT
TRBV30	-	-	TRBJ1-5	CAWSVRQPYSNQPQHF	TGTGCCTGGAGTGTACGGCAGCCGTATAGCAATCAGCCCCAGCATTTT
TRBV6-5	-	TRBD1	TRBJ1-5	CASSYGTGDQPQHF	TGTGCCAGCAGTTACGGGACAGGGGATCAGCCCCAGCATTTT
TRBV15	-	-	TRBJ2-5	CATSSGWTQYF	TGTGCCACCAGCAGCGGTTGGACCCAGTACTTC
TRBV30	-	-	TRBJ1-6	CAWRGAYNSPLHF	TGTGCCTGGAGAGGGGCCTATAATTCACCCCTCCACTTT
TRBV29-1	-	-	TRBJ2-3	CSVREGVDTQYF	TGCAGCGTCCGAGAAGGGGTAGATACGCAGTATTTT
TRBV7-2	-	TRBD2	TRBJ2-3	CASSPRTSFTDTQYF	TGTGCCAGCAGCCCACGGACTAGCTTCACAGATACGCAGTATTTT
TRBV7-8	-	TRBD2	TRBJ2-1	CASSPGLAGENEQFF	TGTGCCAGCAGCCCGGGACTAGCGGGGGAAAATGAGCAGTTCTTC
TRBV7-2	-	TRBD1	TRBJ2-1	CASTGQIYNEQFF	TGTGCCAGTACGGGACAGATTTACAATGAGCAGTTCTTC
TRBV29-1	-	-	TRBJ1-2	CSVEGSYESTF	TGCAGCGTTGAAGGGTCCTACGAATCCACCTTC
TRBV2	few	-	TRBJ2-3	CASGPAGTDTQYF	TGTGCCAGCGGCCCCGCGGGGACAGATACGCAGTATTTT
TRBV6-6	-	TRBD1	TRBJ1-6	CASSAGTETSPLHF	TGTGCCAGCAGCGCCGGGACAGAGACTTCACCCCTCCACTTT
TRBV5-1	-	-	TRBJ2-2	CASSLAGSNTGELFF	TGCGCCAGCAGCTTGGCAGGGTCAAACACCGGGGAGCTGTTTTTT
TRBV7-9	-	TRBD1	TRBJ2-1	CASPGTANEQFF	TGTGCCAGCCCCGGGACAGCCAATGAGCAGTTCTTC
TRBV2	few	TRBD1	TRBJ2-1	CASSKTGGTTYNEQFF	TGTGCCAGCAGTAAAACAGGGGGAACCACCTACAATGAGCAGTTCTTC
TRBV6-6	few	-	TRBJ2-7	CASRLAAEPHYEQYF	TGTGCCAGCAGGCTCGCGGCAGAACCCCACTACGAGCAGTACTTC
TRBV29-1	-	-	TRBJ2-5	CSVRRAGQETQYF	TGCAGCGTCCGAAGGGCAGGGCAAGAGACCCAGTACTTC
TRBV5-6	-	TRBD2	TRBJ2-3	CASSLVVAGGLTGTDTQYF	TGTGCCAGCAGCTTGGTGGTAGCGGGGGGGCTTACGGGCACAGATACGCAGTATTTT